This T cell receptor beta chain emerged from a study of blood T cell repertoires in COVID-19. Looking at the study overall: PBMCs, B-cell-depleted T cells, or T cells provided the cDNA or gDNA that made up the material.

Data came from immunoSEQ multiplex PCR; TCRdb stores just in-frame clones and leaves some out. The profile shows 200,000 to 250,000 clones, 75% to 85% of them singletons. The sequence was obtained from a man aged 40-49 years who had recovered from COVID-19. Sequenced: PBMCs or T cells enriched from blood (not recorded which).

The CDR3 region is CASRRVAQQTYEQYF. The CDR3 DNA follows: TGTGCCAGCCGCCGAGTAGCTCAGCAGACCTACGAGCAGTACTTC. This rearrangement joins TRBV2 to TRBJ2-7; the D is unclear. Germline V gene data show CDR1 as SNHLY and CDR2 as FYNNEI. The CDR3 covers 15 residues. Deletions cut 8 bases from V and 2 bases from J, with 19 bases between. Full variable domain (outside the CDR3, taken from reference TRBV2 and TRBJ2-7): EPEVTQTPSHQVTQMGQEVILRCVPISNHLYFYWYRQILGQKVEFLVSFYNNEISEKSEIFDDQFSVERPDGSNFTLKIRSTKLEDSAMYFCASRRVAQQTYEQYFGPGTRLTVT.